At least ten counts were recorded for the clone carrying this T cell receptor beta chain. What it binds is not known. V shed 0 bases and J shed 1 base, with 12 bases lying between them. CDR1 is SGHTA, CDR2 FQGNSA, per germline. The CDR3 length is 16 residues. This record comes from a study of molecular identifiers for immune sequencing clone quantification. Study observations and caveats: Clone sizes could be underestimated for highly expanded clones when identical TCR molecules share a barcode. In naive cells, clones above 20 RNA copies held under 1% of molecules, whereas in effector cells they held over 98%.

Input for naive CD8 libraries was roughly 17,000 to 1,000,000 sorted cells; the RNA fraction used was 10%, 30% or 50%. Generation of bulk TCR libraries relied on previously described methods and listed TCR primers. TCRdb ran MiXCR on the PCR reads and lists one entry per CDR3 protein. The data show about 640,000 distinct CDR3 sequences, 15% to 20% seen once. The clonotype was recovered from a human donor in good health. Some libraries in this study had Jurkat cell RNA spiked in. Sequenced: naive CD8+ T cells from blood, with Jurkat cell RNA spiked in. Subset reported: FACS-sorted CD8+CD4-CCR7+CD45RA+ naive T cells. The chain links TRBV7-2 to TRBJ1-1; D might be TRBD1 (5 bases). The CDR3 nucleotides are TGTGCCAGCAGCTTAGCATTGGGGGGTTGGAACACTGAAGCTTTCTTT. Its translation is CASSLALGGWNTEAFF.